The 12 T cell receptor beta chains reported below all come from one sample, sequenced in a study of neoadjuvant nivolumab and ipilimumab in lung cancer. Libraries were prepared by immunoSEQ multiplex PCR; TCRdb keeps only in-frame clonotypes and omits some of them. There are about 27,000 clones in the sample; 70% to 80% occur only once, and about 20% lies in the top ten. Sequencing used tumor tissue, obtained after neoadjuvant nivolumab, alone or with ipilimumab, at or shortly before surgery. Source of these receptors: an adult with non-small cell lung cancer.

The J gene is TRBJ1-1, the V gene TRBV4-1; D unclear. Germline lookup yields CDR1 MGHRA and CDR2 YSYEKL. Trimming removed 4 bases from V and 6 bases from J, with 9 bases in between. CDR3 length: 12 residues. The CDR3 nucleotides read TGCGCCAGCAGCCCGGACGGATCTGAAGCTTTCTTT. Its protein is CASSPDGSEAFF.

The rearrangement uses TRBV18 and TRBJ2-7; no clear D gene. This CDR3 has 14 amino acids. The V gene's germline CDR1 is KGHSH and CDR2 LQKENI. Trimming removed 8 bases from V and 0 bases from J, with 14 bases in between. CDR3 region: CASAPGSSSYEQYF. In DNA form, the CDR3 reads TGTGCCAGCGCCCCAGGTTCTAGCTCCTACGAGCAGTACTTC.

The CDR3 nucleotides read TGCAGTGCTAAGCCTAACTATGGCTACACCTTC. Translating it yields CSAKPNYGYTF. The V and J genes are TRBV20-1 and TRBJ1-2; D is uncertain. Germline CDR1 DFQATT, CDR2 SNEGSKA (reference sequence). V lost 4 bases to trimming and J lost 0 bases, with 3 bases between them. The CDR3 is 11 residues long.

CDR3 sequence: CASSSSGRNTGELFF. For the CDR3, the DNA is TGTGCCAGCAGCTCTAGCGGGAGGAACACCGGGGAGCTGTTTTTT. This chain uses TRBV9 with TRBJ2-2, with 10 bases that match TRBD2. The germline CDR1 and CDR2 sequences are SGDLS and YYNGEE. The CDR3 is 15 residues long. The V gene end was trimmed by 4 bases and the J gene end by 1 base; junction bases not matched to a gene: 1.

The chain recombines TRBV9 with TRBJ2-5; no clear D. Germline lookup yields CDR1 SGDLS and CDR2 YYNGEE. The germline V and J ends were trimmed by 0 bases and 3 bases, with 6 bases remaining between them. The CDR3 covers 13 residues. The CDR3 DNA sequence: TGTGCCAGCAGCGTAGGCCGTAAAGAGACCCAGTACTTC. Translating gives CASSVGRKETQYF. The whole variable domain, filled in from reference TRBV9 and TRBJ2-5, reads DSGVTQTPKHLITATGQRVTLRCSPRSGDLSVYWYQQSLDQGLQFLIQYYNGEERAKGNILERFSAQQFPDLHSELNLSSLELGDSALYFCASSVGRKETQYFGPGTRLLVL.

CDR3 in DNA: TGTGCCAGCTCACCGCACCCGGGACAGGGTACCGAGCAGTACTTC. Its translation is CASSPHPGQGTEQYF. This rearrangement joins TRBV18 to TRBJ2-7, with 9 bases lining up with TRBD1. Germline CDR1 reads KGHSH; CDR2 reads LQKENI. The ends lost 3 bases at V and 6 bases at J; junction bases unmatched: 9. The CDR3 contains 15 residues.

This clone was observed a handful of times. This rearrangement joins TRBV2 to TRBJ1-6; 7 nucleotides match TRBD1. V was clipped by 5 bases and J by 8 bases; unmatched bases: 9. CDR1 SNHLY and CDR2 FYNNEI come from the germline V gene. The CDR3 covers 15 residues. The CDR3 protein is CASSPTTGTYSPLHF. The CDR3 coding sequence is TGTGCCAGCAGTCCGACGACAGGGACTTATTCACCCCTCCACTTT.

This clone was seen only a few times. The chain recombines TRBV18 with TRBJ1-4; unclear D gene. The V and J ends lost 2 bases and 5 bases respectively, with 18 bases between them. The CDR3 is 17 amino acids. Germline V lookup: CDR1 KGHSH, CDR2 LQKENI. The CDR3 sequence is CASSPFLATGNNEKLFF. The CDR3, as DNA: TGTGCCAGCTCACCATTTTTGGCCACCGGGAACAATGAAAAACTGTTTTTT. Filled out from reference TRBV18 and TRBJ1-4, the complete variable domain reads NAGVMQNPRHLVRRRGQEARLRCSPMKGHSHVYWYRQLPEEGLKFMVYLQKENIIDESGMPKERFSAEFPKEGPSILRIQQVVRGDSAAYFCASSPFLATGNNEKLFFGSGTQLSVL.

V gene TRBV5-1 combines with J gene TRBJ1-4; D gene ambiguous. Germline V CDR1 and CDR2: SGHRS, YFSETQ. The V gene lost 0 bases and the J gene lost 7 bases, with 10 bases spanning the gap. The CDR3 spans 14 residues. The CDR3 DNA follows: TGCGCCAGCAGCTTGGCCGGAACTTCTGAAAAACTGTTTTTT. Protein sequence: CASSLAGTSEKLFF.

The rearrangement uses TRBV5-1 and TRBJ2-7, with D tentatively TRBD1 (6 bases). Germline assignment: CDR1 SGHRS and CDR2 YFSETQ. The CDR3 contains 15 residues. The V gene lost 0 bases and the J gene lost 6 bases, with 16 bases spanning the gap. This chain's CDR3 is CASSLETQGLSEQYF. The CDR3 DNA sequence: TGCGCCAGCAGCTTGGAGACACAGGGTCTGAGCGAGCAGTACTTC.

The CDR3 is CASSAPTGTDTQYF. CDR3 coding DNA: TGTGCCAGCAGCGCTCCGACTGGCACAGATACGCAGTATTTT. The rearrangement joins TRBV9 to TRBJ2-3; D remains ambiguous. Germline V gene lookup returns CDR1 SGDLS and CDR2 YYNGEE. V was pared by 3 bases and J by 1 base, with 9 bases between. The CDR3 contains 14 residues.

The chain couples TRBV27 to TRBJ2-1; unclear D gene. The CDR3 contains 13 residues. Germline V gene sequence: CDR1 MNHEY, CDR2 SMNVEV (reference sequence). V was pared by 6 bases and J by 0 bases, with 6 bases between. The CDR3 DNA reads TGTGCCAGCAGACAGAGCTCCTACAATGAGCAGTTCTTC. Protein: CASRQSSYNEQFF.